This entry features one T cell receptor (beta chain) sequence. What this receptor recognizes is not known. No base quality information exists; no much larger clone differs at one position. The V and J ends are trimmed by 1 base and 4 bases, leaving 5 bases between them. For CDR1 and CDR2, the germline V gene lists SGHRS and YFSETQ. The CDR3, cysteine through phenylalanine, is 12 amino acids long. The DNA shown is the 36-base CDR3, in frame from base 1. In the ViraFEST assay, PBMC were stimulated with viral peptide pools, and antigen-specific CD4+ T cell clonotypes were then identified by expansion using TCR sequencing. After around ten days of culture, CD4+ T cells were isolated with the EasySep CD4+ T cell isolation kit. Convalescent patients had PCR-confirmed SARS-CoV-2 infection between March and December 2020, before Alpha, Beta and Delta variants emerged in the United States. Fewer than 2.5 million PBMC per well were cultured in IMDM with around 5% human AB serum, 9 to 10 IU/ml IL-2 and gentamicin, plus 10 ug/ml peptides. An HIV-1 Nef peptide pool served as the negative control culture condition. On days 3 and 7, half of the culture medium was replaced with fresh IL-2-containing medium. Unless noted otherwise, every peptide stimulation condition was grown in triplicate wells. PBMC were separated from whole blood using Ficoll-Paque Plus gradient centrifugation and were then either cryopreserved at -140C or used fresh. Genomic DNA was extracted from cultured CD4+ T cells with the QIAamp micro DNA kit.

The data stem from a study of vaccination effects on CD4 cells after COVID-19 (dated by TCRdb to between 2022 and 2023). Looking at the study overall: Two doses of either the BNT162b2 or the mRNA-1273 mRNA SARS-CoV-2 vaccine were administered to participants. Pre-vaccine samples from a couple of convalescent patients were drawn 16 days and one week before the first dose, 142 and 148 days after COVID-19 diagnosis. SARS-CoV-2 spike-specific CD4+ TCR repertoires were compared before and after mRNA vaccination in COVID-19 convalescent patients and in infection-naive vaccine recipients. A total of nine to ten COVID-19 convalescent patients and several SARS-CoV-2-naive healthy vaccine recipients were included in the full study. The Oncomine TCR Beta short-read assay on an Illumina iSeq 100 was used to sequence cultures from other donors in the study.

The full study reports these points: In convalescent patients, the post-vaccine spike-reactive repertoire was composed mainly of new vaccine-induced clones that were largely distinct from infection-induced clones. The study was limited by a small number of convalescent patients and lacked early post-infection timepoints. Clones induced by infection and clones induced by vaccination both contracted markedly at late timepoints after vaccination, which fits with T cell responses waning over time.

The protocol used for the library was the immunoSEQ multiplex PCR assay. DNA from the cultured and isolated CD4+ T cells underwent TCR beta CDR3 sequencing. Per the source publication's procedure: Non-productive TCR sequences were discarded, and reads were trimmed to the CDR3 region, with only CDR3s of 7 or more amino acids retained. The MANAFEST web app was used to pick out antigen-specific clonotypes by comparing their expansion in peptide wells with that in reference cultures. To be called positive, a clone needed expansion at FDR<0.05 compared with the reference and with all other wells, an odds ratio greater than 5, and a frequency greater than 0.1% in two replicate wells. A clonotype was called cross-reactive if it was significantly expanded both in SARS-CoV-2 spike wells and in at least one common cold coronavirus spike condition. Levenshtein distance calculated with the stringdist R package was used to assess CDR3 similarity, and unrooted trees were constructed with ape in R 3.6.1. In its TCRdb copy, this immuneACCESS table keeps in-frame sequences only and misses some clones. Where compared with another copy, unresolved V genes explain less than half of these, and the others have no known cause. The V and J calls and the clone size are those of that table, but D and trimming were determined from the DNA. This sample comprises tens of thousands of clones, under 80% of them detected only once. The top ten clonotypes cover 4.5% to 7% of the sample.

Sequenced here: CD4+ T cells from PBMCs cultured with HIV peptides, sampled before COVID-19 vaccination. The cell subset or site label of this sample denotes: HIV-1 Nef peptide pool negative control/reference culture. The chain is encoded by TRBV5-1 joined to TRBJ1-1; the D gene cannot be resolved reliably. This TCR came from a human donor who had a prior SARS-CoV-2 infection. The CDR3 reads CASSLKGTEAFF. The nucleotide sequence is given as TGCGCCAGCAGCTTGAAAGGCACTGAAGCTTTCTTT.